The 22 T cell receptor beta chains below come from one sample, sequenced in a study of T cells in Graves' hyperthyroidism and ophthalmopathy. Regions amplified from RNA transcripts were the TCR beta CDR3 regions. When the TCR CDR3 underwent first-round RT-PCR, the HTBI primer set was used. Each CDR3 protein gets one entry after TCRdb re-called the multiplex PCR reads with MiXCR. The table lists roughly 350,000 distinct CDR3 sequences, roughly 15% of them singletons. Source material: blood. These receptors were obtained from a woman in her twenties or thirties with Graves' ophthalmopathy.

A few counts support this clonotype. The V and J genes are TRBV5-1 and TRBJ2-7, with 13 bases matching TRBD2. The CDR3 spans 16 residues. Trimming cost V 4 bases and J 4 bases; bases outside gene matches: 8. The V gene's germline CDR1 is SGHRS and CDR2 YFSETQ. The DNA of the CDR3 is TGCGCCAGCAGCCCGGCCAAGACTAGCGGGGGGTACGAGCAGTACTTC. It specifies CASSPAKTSGGYEQYF.

This clonotype has at least ten counts. V is TRBV7-6 and J is TRBJ2-1; 10 nucleotides line up with TRBD2. Trimming removed 5 bases from V and 4 bases from J; junction bases left unmatched: 8. The CDR3 extends over 16 amino acids. CDR1 and CDR2 from the germline V gene are SGHVS and FNYEAQ. The CDR3 DNA follows: TGTGCCAGCAGCGCACTAGCGGGGACCCAATACAATGAGCAGTTCTTC. Translation: CASSALAGTQYNEQFF.

This clonotype occurred many times. The chain is built from TRBV11-2 and TRBJ2-1; D gene ambiguous. CDR1 is SGHAT, CDR2 FQNNGV, per germline. The V gene lost 4 bases and the J gene lost 4 bases, with 8 bases spanning the gap. The CDR3 covers 13 residues. CDR3 sequence: CASSYVVYNEQFF. The CDR3 DNA reads as TGTGCCAGCAGCTATGTAGTTTACAATGAGCAGTTCTTC.

This clonotype has a count of ten or more. The chain has TRBV28 and TRBJ1-3; D is uncertain. The CDR3 covers 15 residues. Germline V gene data show CDR1 as MDHEN and CDR2 as SYDVKM. The V end lost 7 bases, the J end lost 0 bases, and 13 bases lay between the germline ends. In DNA, the CDR3 is TGTGCCAGCAACCCGACCGCTCGCTCTGGAAACACCATATATTTT. Protein: CASNPTARSGNTIYF.

This chain connects TRBV7-2 to TRBJ2-1; the match to TRBD2 covers 9 bases. The CDR3 totals 12 residues. The germline V gene encodes CDR1 SGHTA and CDR2 FQGNSA. V was clipped by 8 bases and J by 7 bases; unmatched bases: 3. As DNA, the CDR3 is TGTGCCAGCGCGGGGGGGGCTAATGAGCAGTTCTTC. Protein product: CASAGGANEQFF.

This chain links TRBV19 with TRBJ1-1; perhaps TRBD1 as D (6 bases). This CDR3 comprises 13 residues. Germline V CDR1 and CDR2: LNHDA, SQIVND (reference sequence). The ends were cut back, 7 bases at V and 5 bases at J, with 14 bases in the middle. The CDR3 region is CASNGGSRTEAFF. For the CDR3, the DNA is TGTGCCAGTAATGGGGGCTCTCGGACTGAAGCTTTCTTT.

This clonotype was found many times. The gene calls are TRBV7-9 and TRBJ2-2; unclear D gene. CDR3 length: 11 residues. Trimming left V 10 bases short and J 3 bases short, with 6 bases between. Germline V gene sequence: CDR1 SEHNR, CDR2 FQNEAQ (reference sequence). The CDR3 protein is CATRDTGELFF. In DNA form, the CDR3 reads TGTGCCACCCGGGACACCGGGGAGCTGTTTTTT.

Ten or more counts support this clonotype. This chain joins TRBV4-1 and TRBJ2-1; D not certain. Germline V gene sequence: CDR1 MGHRA, CDR2 YSYEKL. The CDR3 is made up of 17 amino acids. Between the trimmed V and J ends, which lost 0 bases and 6 bases, there was a span of 18 bases. The CDR3 loop is CASSQERAGSARNEQFF. For the CDR3, the DNA is TGCGCCAGCAGCCAAGAACGGGCTGGGTCGGCTCGCAATGAGCAGTTCTTC.

In its sample, this clonotype was seen many times. V usage is TRBV20-1 and J usage is TRBJ2-1; no firm D call. Germline V gene data show CDR1 as DFQATT and CDR2 as SNEGSKA (reference sequence). CDR3 size: 10 residues. With 5 bases removed from V and 9 bases from J, the gap between germline ends came to 8 bases. As DNA, the CDR3 is TGCAGTGCTGAGTGGGGTGAGCAGTTCTTC. This gives the protein CSAEWGEQFF.

This clonotype was seen at least ten times. The chain uses TRBV3-1 and TRBJ1-2; TRBD1 aligns across 8 bases. CDR3 length: 12 residues. Trimming at V came to 4 bases and at J to 8 bases, leaving 3 bases not matched to a gene. From germline, CDR1 is LGHDT and CDR2 YNNKEL (reference sequence). As DNA, the CDR3 is TGTGCCAGCAGCCTTCGACAGGGGGGCTACACCTTC. Its protein product is CASSLRQGGYTF.

This clonotype was counted ten times or more. This chain joins TRBV12-5 and TRBJ2-3; 9 positions agree with TRBD2. Germline CDR1 LGHNT, CDR2 FRNRAP. V was pared by 6 bases and J by 5 bases, with 6 bases of the junction left unmatched. The CDR3 is 14 amino acids. The CDR3 coding sequence is TGTGCTAGTGGGGAGGGACTAGCCGGAGATACGCAGTATTTT. Its translation is CASGEGLAGDTQYF.

This clonotype occurred many times. The chain's CDR3 is CASTGLGSSYNSPLHF. The CDR3 DNA is TGTGCCAGCACAGGGTTGGGGAGCTCCTATAATTCACCCCTCCACTTT. The rearrangement joins TRBV7-3 to TRBJ1-6; possible D gene TRBD1, 5 bases. Germline CDR1 is SGHTA and CDR2 is FQGTGA. CDR3 length equals 16 residues. Trimming removed 7 bases at V and 0 bases at J, with 13 bases between.

This clonotype has at least ten counts. The genes are TRBV7-9 and TRBJ2-7; 9 nucleotides align to TRBD1. This CDR3 region has 15 residues. Germline CDR1 and CDR2: SEHNR and FQNEAQ (reference sequence). V was pared by 4 bases and J by 5 bases, with 9 bases of the junction left unmatched. CDR3 nucleotide sequence: TGTGCCAGCAGCTCCGCCGGGACAGGGTACGACGAGCAGTACTTC. Encoded protein: CASSSAGTGYDEQYF.

The chain combines TRBV4-1 with TRBJ2-7; 12 bases line up with TRBD2. V gave up 4 bases and J gave up 7 bases; unmatched junction bases: 14. Germline CDR1 MGHRA, CDR2 YSYEKL. The CDR3 runs to 17 residues. CDR3 coding DNA: TGCGCCAGCAGCCGGATTGATGGGCCTAGCGGGGGGGTTGAGCAGTACTTC. Residues: CASSRIDGPSGGVEQYF.

The sample holds many counts of this clonotype. Just one base apart from a much larger clone, this may be a read error. The chain couples TRBV6-1 to TRBJ1-1; D is unclear. V was shortened by 2 bases and J by 1 base, with 2 bases between the two germline ends. The CDR3 is 12 residues long. The germline V gene encodes CDR1 MNHNS and CDR2 SASEGT. The CDR3 bases are TGTGCCAGCAGTGAACGGAACACTGAAGCTTTCTTT. Translating gives CASSERNTEAFF.

The sample holds many counts of this clonotype. The CDR3 spells CASSSQRGHQETQYF. In nucleotides, the CDR3 is TGTGCCAGCAGCTCCCAGCGGGGGCACCAAGAGACCCAGTACTTC. The gene calls are TRBV11-2 and TRBJ2-5; TRBD2 matches 8 bases. Per the germline V gene, CDR1 is SGHAT and CDR2 is FQNNGV. V lost 4 bases and J lost 0; bases outside the gene matches: 4. The CDR3 is made up of 15 amino acids.

This clonotype showed up just a few times. J is TRBJ1-1 and V is TRBV5-8; TRBD1 matches 9 bases. Germline trimming cut 5 bases from V and 0 bases from J; bases unmatched to any gene: 8. Germline loops: CDR1 SGHTS, CDR2 YDEGEE. The CDR3 consists of 16 residues. The CDR3 region has the DNA TGTGCCAGCAGTCCGGACAGGGGCAAAATGAACACTGAAGCTTTCTTT. Translation: CASSPDRGKMNTEAFF. Based on the CDR3 plus reference TRBV5-8 and TRBJ1-1, the full variable domain is EAGVTQSPTHLIKTRGQQATLRCSPISGHTSVYWYQQALGLGLQFLLWYDEGEERNRGNFPPRFSGRQFPNYSSELNVNALELEDSALYLCASSPDRGKMNTEAFFGQGTRLTVV.

This clonotype was picked up many times. The chain has TRBV10-3 and TRBJ1-1; D is possibly TRBD1 (5 bases). This CDR3 comprises 12 residues. Looked up from germline, CDR1 is ENHRY and CDR2 is SYGVKD. Trimming removed 10 bases from V and 1 base from J, with 10 bases in between. CDR3 DNA sequence: TGTGCCACCTCAACAGGGAACACTGAAGCTTTCTTT. Translating it yields CATSTGNTEAFF.

This clonotype was recorded many times. The gene calls are TRBV24-1 and TRBJ1-1; a possible D gene is TRBD1 (5 bases). With 4 bases removed from V and 7 bases from J, the gap between germline ends came to 12 bases. The CDR3 runs 13 residues. Germline V lookup: CDR1 KGHDR, CDR2 SFDVKD. CDR3 nucleotide sequence: TGTGCCACCAGTGACCCAAACAGGTTTGAAGCTTTCTTT. Its translation: CATSDPNRFEAFF.

In its sample, this clonotype was seen many times. The chain joins TRBV2 to TRBJ1-4, with 10 bases lining up with TRBD1. V dropped 5 bases and J dropped 6; count of bases not matched to a gene: 9. CDR3 length equals 16 residues. Germline V gene data show CDR1 as SNHLY and CDR2 as FYNNEI. This chain's CDR3 is CASSSTGGRGHEKLFF. DNA of the CDR3: TGTGCCAGCAGTTCGACAGGGGGCCGGGGACATGAAAAACTGTTTTTT.

Many counts were recorded for this clonotype. The chain joins TRBV18 to TRBJ1-6, with 9 bases that match TRBD1. V gave up 6 bases and J gave up 10 bases; unmatched junction bases: 10. Germline V lookup: CDR1 KGHSH, CDR2 LQKENI. This CDR3 comprises 15 residues. DNA for the CDR3: TGTGCCAGCTCCGGACAGGGGTCAGCTGGATCACCCCTCCACTTT. Amino acids: CASSGQGSAGSPLHF.

The table lists this clonotype with many counts. This chain joins TRBV6-1 and TRBJ1-5, with 10 positions matching TRBD1. Germline CDR1 MNHNS, CDR2 SASEGT. The CDR3 spans 15 residues. V lost 1 base and J lost 4; bases outside the gene matches: 1. CDR3 sequence: CASSEGTGGNQPQHF. CDR3 nucleotide sequence: TGTGCCAGCAGTGAAGGGACAGGGGGAAATCAGCCCCAGCATTTT.